The rows below give T cell receptor beta chains drawn from one sample of a study of cytomegalovirus exposure and HLA in healthy donors. Using immunoSEQ multiplex PCR, the repertoire was profiled, and TCRdb retains in-frame clones only, with some absent. The sample contains about 340,000 clones, 80% to 90% of which appear only once. The sequencing sample was made of PBMCs. Receptors were obtained from a woman under 30 in good health and CMV-seronegative. Each CDR3 is given with its conserved first and last residue. D genes are given only for firm matches. Rows may omit the clone size; those that give it use once, few, many or a size class.

TRBD1 | . | TRBJ2-1 | TRBV25-1 | CASSAARDSHNEQFF | TGTGCCAGCAGTGCTGCGAGGGACAGCCACAATGAGCAGTTCTTC
TRBD1 | . | TRBJ2-1 | TRBV27 | CASSSRTGLGNEQFF | TGTGCCAGCAGTTCACGGACAGGGCTGGGCAATGAGCAGTTCTTC
TRBD1 | . | TRBJ2-6 | TRBV5-4 | CASSFRDRGRGANVLTF | TGTGCCAGCAGCTTCCGGGACAGGGGTCGCGGGGCCAACGTCCTGACTTTC
TRBD1 | . | TRBJ1-2 | TRBV4-1 | CASSQGLARGRNYGYTF | TGCGCCAGCAGCCAAGGTTTGGCCAGGGGGCGGAATTATGGCTACACCTTC
TRBD1 | . | TRBJ2-5 | TRBV7-9 | CASSHVGQEQETQYF | TGTGCCAGCAGCCATGTCGGACAGGAGCAAGAGACCCAGTACTTC
. | . | TRBJ2-3 | TRBV7-2 | CASSLVQRGTDTQYF | TGTGCCAGCAGCTTAGTACAGCGGGGCACAGATACGCAGTATTTT
TRBD1 | . | TRBJ2-7 | TRBV9 | CASILGQGAYEQYF | TGTGCCAGCATCCTGGGACAGGGGGCTTACGAGCAGTACTTC
TRBD1 | . | TRBJ2-1 | TRBV29-1 | CSVRAGGSYNEQFF | TGCAGCGTCCGGGCAGGGGGCTCCTACAATGAGCAGTTCTTC
TRBD2 | once | TRBJ2-7 | TRBV2 | CASRATSGYEQYF | TGTGCCAGCAGGGCGACTAGCGGCTACGAGCAGTACTTC
TRBD2 | . | TRBJ2-1 | TRBV2 | CASSDSSGFSSYNEQFF | TGTGCCAGCAGTGATTCTAGCGGGTTTAGCTCCTACAATGAGCAGTTCTTC
TRBD2 | few | TRBJ2-3 | TRBV28 | CASSLGAGGPTDTQYF | TGTGCCAGCAGTTTAGGCGCGGGAGGGCCCACAGATACGCAGTATTTT
TRBD1 | . | TRBJ2-1 | TRBV6-5 | CASSYSWDSHGNEQFF | TGTGCCAGCAGTTACTCCTGGGACAGTCATGGCAATGAGCAGTTCTTC
. | few | TRBJ2-1 | TRBV10-3 | CAIQNPWDNEQFF | TGTGCCATACAGAACCCCTGGGACAATGAGCAGTTCTTC
TRBD2 | . | TRBJ2-1 | TRBV19 | CASRGTSWGSEQFF | TGTGCCAGTAGGGGGACTAGCTGGGGGAGTGAGCAGTTCTTC
TRBD2 | . | TRBJ2-7 | TRBV29-1 | CSALVAGVFNEQYF | TGCAGTGCACTAGTAGCGGGAGTATTTAACGAGCAGTACTTC
. | once | TRBJ1-4 | TRBV6-6 | CASHRVSGEKLFF | TGTGCCAGTCACAGGGTTTCGGGTGAAAAACTGTTTTTT
TRBD1 | once | TRBJ1-2 | TRBV7-9 | CASSIGQGYGYTF | TGTGCCAGCAGCATAGGACAGGGCTATGGCTACACCTTC
TRBD2 | . | TRBJ2-7 | TRBV6-5 | CASQDQASGGYEQYF | TGTGCCAGCCAAGACCAGGCTAGCGGGGGTTACGAGCAGTACTTC
. | . | TRBJ2-3 | TRBV25-1 | CASRPAGARDTQYF | TGTGCCAGCAGGCCCGCCGGTGCTAGGGATACGCAGTATTTT
TRBD2 | . | TRBJ2-5 | TRBV6-1 | CASSEGRTSGPQETQYF | TGTGCCAGCAGTGAAGGGCGGACTAGCGGCCCCCAAGAGACCCAGTACTTC
TRBD1 | . | TRBJ1-2 | TRBV2 | CASRDPTGVEDGYTF | TGTGCCAGCAGAGACCCTACAGGGGTGGAAGATGGCTACACCTTC
. | . | TRBJ2-1 | TRBV25-1 | CASSEPNEQFF | TGTGCCAGCAGTGAACCGAATGAGCAGTTCTTC
TRBD1 | . | TRBJ1-1 | TRBV7-9 | CASSLGWDSTEAFF | TGTGCCAGCAGCTTGGGGTGGGACAGCACTGAAGCTTTCTTT
. | . | TRBJ2-2 | TRBV27 | CASSLSANRGGAGELFF | TGTGCCAGCAGTTTATCTGCGAACAGGGGGGGGGCCGGGGAGCTGTTTTTT
TRBD1 | once | TRBJ1-1 | TRBV6-5 | CASNPDRVGTEAFF | TGTGCCAGCAACCCGGACAGGGTCGGGACTGAAGCTTTCTTT
TRBD2 | . | TRBJ2-2 | TRBV27 | CASSFRRTSGSVTGELFF | TGTGCCAGCAGTTTCCGTAGGACTAGCGGGAGCGTCACCGGGGAGCTGTTTTTT
. | . | TRBJ2-1 | TRBV19 | CASTPSLGLYNGQFF | TGTGCCAGTACCCCCTCCCTAGGCCTTTACAATGGGCAGTTCTTC
. | . | TRBJ2-3 | TRBV2 | CASSAGIGPDTQYF | TGTGCCAGCAGCGCCGGGATAGGACCTGATACGCAGTATTTT
. | . | TRBJ1-2 | TRBV28 | CASSTEQGWYGYTF | TGTGCCAGCAGTACCGAACAGGGTTGGTATGGCTACACCTTC